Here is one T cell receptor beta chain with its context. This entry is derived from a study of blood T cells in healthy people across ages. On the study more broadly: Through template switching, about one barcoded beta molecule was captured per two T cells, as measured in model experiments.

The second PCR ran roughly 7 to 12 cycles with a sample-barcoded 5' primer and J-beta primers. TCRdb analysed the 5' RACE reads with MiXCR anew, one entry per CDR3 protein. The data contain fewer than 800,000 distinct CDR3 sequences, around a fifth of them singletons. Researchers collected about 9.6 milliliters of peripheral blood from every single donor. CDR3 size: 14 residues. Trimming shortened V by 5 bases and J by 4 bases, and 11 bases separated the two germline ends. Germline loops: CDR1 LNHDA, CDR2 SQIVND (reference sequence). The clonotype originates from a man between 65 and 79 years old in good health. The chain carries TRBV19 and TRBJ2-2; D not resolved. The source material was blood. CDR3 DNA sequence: TGTGCCAGTAGTCTACCGCAGAGCACCGGGGAGCTGTTTTTT. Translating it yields CASSLPQSTGELFF. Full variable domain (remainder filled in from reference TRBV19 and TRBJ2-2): DGGITQSPKYLFRKEGQNVTLSCEQNLNHDAMYWYRQDPGQGLRLIYYSQIVNDFQKGDIAEGYSVSREKKESFPLTVTSAQKNPTAFYLCASSLPQSTGELFFGEGSRLTVL.